Below, 23 T cell receptor beta chains from the same sample are listed, as sequenced in a study of shared clonotypes between healthy human individuals. The data were produced by immunoSEQ multiplex PCR, yet TCRdb's version contains in-frame clones alone and is incomplete. The table has a few hundred thousand clones, approximately 79% seen once. Sequenced input: PBMCs. Source of these receptors: a woman between 40 and 50 years old in good health. Some clones in this sample may be carry-over from other donors' samples.

This chain connects TRBV7-8 to TRBJ2-3, with 7 bases identical to TRBD2. Trimming cost V 3 bases and J 5 bases; bases outside gene matches: 11. This CDR3 contains 16 residues. Germline CDR1 is SGHVS and CDR2 is FQNEAQ. This CDR3 reads CASSFLVAGVGDTQYF. The CDR3 DNA is TGTGCCAGCAGCTTCCTGGTAGCGGGCGTTGGAGATACGCAGTATTTT.

As for this clone: One base separates it from a far larger clone, so it is likely a read error. This chain connects TRBV18 to TRBJ1-1, with D perhaps matching TRBD1 (5 bases). The germline V gene has CDR1 KGHSH and CDR2 LQKENI. This CDR3 comprises 15 residues. CDR3 sequence (DNA): TGTGCCAGCTCACCACGCGGGGACGGCTACACTAAAGCTTTCTTT. As protein: CASSPRGDGYTKAFF.

This clone was seen repeatedly, ten times or more. This chain links TRBV4-1 with TRBJ2-1; TRBD2 is a possible D gene (5 bases). The CDR3 contains 16 residues. V was pared by 0 bases and J by 8 bases, with 17 bases between. Germline CDR1 MGHRA, CDR2 YSYEKL. As DNA, the CDR3 is TGCGCCAGCAGCCAAGATTTCCCTTTGAGGGTTCATGAGCAGTTCTTC. This encodes CASSQDFPLRVHEQFF.

The chain carries TRBV27 and TRBJ1-1; 9 bases align to TRBD1. Looked up from germline, CDR1 is MNHEY and CDR2 is SMNVEV (reference sequence). Unmatched junction bases numbered 5, after V lost 2 bases and J lost 4 bases. CDR3 length equals 15 residues. Here the CDR3 DNA reads TGTGCCAGCAGTTTAATCAGACAGGGGGGCACTGAAGCTTTCTTT. This translates into CASSLIRQGGTEAFF.

The chain recombines TRBV27 with TRBJ2-3, with TRBD2 matching 9 bases. V dropped 0 bases and J dropped 0; count of bases not matched to a gene: 7. This CDR3 spans 18 amino acids. Per germline, CDR1 MNHEY and CDR2 SMNVEV (reference sequence). The CDR3 reads CASSLSAGAGGSTDTQYF. CDR3 in DNA: TGTGCCAGCAGTTTATCGGCGGGAGCGGGAGGTAGCACAGATACGCAGTATTTT.

This clone was seen a single time. This chain links TRBV25-1 with TRBJ1-4, with D tentatively TRBD1 (6 bases). CDR1 is MGHDK and CDR2 is SYGVNS in the germline V gene. The CDR3 loop spans 16 amino acids. V was trimmed by 3 bases and J by 2 bases, leaving 13 bases between them. CDR3 coding DNA: TGTGCCAGCAGTGATCTCAAGGGGGACACTAATGAAAAACTGTTTTTT. Encoded protein: CASSDLKGDTNEKLFF.

The V and J genes are TRBV6-1 and TRBJ2-7, with D uncertain. The CDR3 runs to 11 residues. CDR1 and CDR2 from the germline V gene are MNHNS and SASEGT. V lost 8 bases and J lost 2, with 7 bases in between. CDR3 region: CASFGPYEQYF. CDR3 nucleotides: TGTGCCAGCTTCGGGCCCTACGAGCAGTACTTC.

Note on this clone: Other DNA variants within this sample encode the same CDR3. This chain connects TRBV28 to TRBJ2-3, with D perhaps TRBD2 (6 bases). The CDR3 runs 14 residues. Germline V CDR1 and CDR2: MDHEN, SYDVKM. V shed 5 bases and J shed 0 bases, with 9 bases lying between them. DNA of the CDR3: TGTGCCAGCAGTCTTAGCGGTAGCACAGATACGCAGTATTTT. Amino acid sequence: CASSLSGSTDTQYF.

V is TRBV30 and J is TRBJ1-6, with D perhaps TRBD1 (5 bases). There are 13 residues in the CDR3. From germline, CDR1 is GTSNPN and CDR2 SVGIG (reference sequence). V was pared by 1 base and J by 8 bases, with 9 bases between. CDR3 residues: CAWSGQGYSPLHF. In DNA, the CDR3 is TGTGCCTGGAGTGGCCAGGGCTATTCACCCCTCCACTTT. The complete variable domain, with remaining parts taken from reference TRBV30 and TRBJ1-6, reads SQTIHQWPATLVQPVGSPLSLECTVEGTSNPNLYWYRQAAGRGLQLLFYSVGIGQISSEVPQNLSASRPQDRQFILSSKKLLLSDSGFYLCAWSGQGYSPLHFGNGTRLTVT.

This sequence joins TRBV7-9 and TRBJ2-2, with no clear D. Germline CDR1 reads SEHNR; CDR2 reads FQNEAQ (reference sequence). V lost 6 bases and J 9 bases, leaving 8 bases between the germline ends. This CDR3 comprises 11 residues. The CDR3 sequence is CASSWGRELFF. Here the CDR3 DNA reads TGTGCCAGCAGTTGGGGTAGGGAGCTGTTTTTT. The whole variable domain, remainder taken from reference TRBV7-9 and TRBJ2-2, is DTGVSQNPRHKITKRGQNVTFRCDPISEHNRLYWYRQTLGQGPEFLTYFQNEAQLEKSRLLSDRFSAERPKGSFSTLEIQRTEQGDSAMYLCASSWGRELFFGEGSRLTVL.

This clone was seen a handful of times. The chain recombines TRBV7-8 with TRBJ2-2; 11 bases fit TRBD1. Germline lookup yields CDR1 SGHVS and CDR2 FQNEAQ. J lost 5 bases, V lost 6 bases, and 5 bases had no gene match. The CDR3 spans 15 residues. This CDR3 reads CASRRTGGQTGELFF. The CDR3 coding sequence is TGTGCCAGCAGGAGGACAGGGGGCCAAACCGGGGAGCTGTTTTTT.

The chain uses TRBV30 and TRBJ1-1, with unresolved D. The CDR3 has 13 residues. Trimming pared 4 bases from V and 6 bases from J, leaving 15 bases between. Per the germline V gene, CDR1 is GTSNPN and CDR2 is SVGIG (reference sequence). DNA for the CDR3: TGTGCCTGGACCCCTTTGGGCGGAGCTGAAGCTTTCTTT. Translating gives CAWTPLGGAEAFF.

Only a few counts were recorded for this clone. The chain links TRBV5-5 to TRBJ2-7; D is uncertain. The germline V gene has CDR1 SGHKS and CDR2 YYEKEE (reference sequence). The CDR3 consists of 14 residues. The V end lost 6 bases, the J end lost 2 bases, and 15 bases lay between the germline ends. The CDR3 sequence: CASTHTTATYEQYF. CDR3 nucleotide sequence: TGTGCCAGCACCCATACCACGGCCACCTACGAGCAGTACTTC.

The chain uses TRBV5-6 and TRBJ1-2, with a weak D call TRBD1 (6 bases). Looked up from germline, CDR1 is SGHDT and CDR2 is YYEEEE. Trimming shortened V by 0 bases and J by 7 bases, and 13 bases separated the two germline ends. This CDR3 is 14 amino acids long. This CDR3 is CASSLASAGVGYTF. In DNA form, the CDR3 reads TGTGCCAGCAGCTTGGCCTCGGCAGGGGTTGGCTACACCTTC.

This clone was recorded once. The chain is built from TRBV2 and TRBJ1-1; TRBD1 is a possible D gene (6 bases). CDR3 length: 15 amino acids. Germline-derived CDR1 and CDR2 are SNHLY and FYNNEI. Trimming removed 5 bases at V and 4 bases at J, with 17 bases between. CDR3: CASSLTGGLGTEAFF. The DNA of the CDR3 is TGTGCCAGCAGTTTAACCGGGGGCCTCGGCACTGAAGCTTTCTTT.

The rearrangement joins TRBV11-2 to TRBJ1-1, with unresolved D. Trimming removed 4 bases at V and 8 bases at J, with 11 bases between. Looked up from germline, CDR1 is SGHAT and CDR2 is FQNNGV. The length of the CDR3 is 12 residues. The chain's CDR3 is CASSWVAGEAFF. CDR3 nucleotides: TGTGCCAGCAGCTGGGTAGCGGGGGAAGCTTTCTTT. The whole variable domain, remainder taken from reference TRBV11-2 and TRBJ1-1, is EAGVAQSPRYKIIEKRQSVAFWCNPISGHATLYWYQQILGQGPKLLIQFQNNGVVDDSQLPKDRFSAERLKGVDSTLKIQPAKLEDSAVYLCASSWVAGEAFFGQGTRLTVV.

A few counts support this clone. The J gene is TRBJ2-3, the V gene TRBV5-1; D unclear. Germline-derived CDR1 and CDR2 are SGHRS and YFSETQ. The germline V and J ends were trimmed by 0 bases and 0 bases, with 11 bases remaining between them. The CDR3 contains 16 residues. The CDR3 loop reads CASSLDGVGSTDTQYF. CDR3 DNA sequence: TGCGCCAGCAGCTTGGATGGTGTTGGTAGCACAGATACGCAGTATTTT. Supplemented by reference TRBV5-1 and TRBJ2-3, the full variable domain reads KAGVTQTPRYLIKTRGQQVTLSCSPISGHRSVSWYQQTPGQGLQFLFEYFSETQRNKGNFPGRFSGRQFSNSRSEMNVSTLELGDSALYLCASSLDGVGSTDTQYFGPGTRLTVL.

The chain has TRBV18 and TRBJ2-5, with D hard to call. This CDR3 is built from 15 residues. The V end was cut by 0 bases, the J end by 1 base, with 9 bases between. Germline assignment: CDR1 KGHSH and CDR2 LQKENI. The DNA of the CDR3 is TGTGCCAGCTCACCACCGGCAGGAGCCCAAGAGACCCAGTACTTC. This codes for CASSPPAGAQETQYF.

This clone turned up a few times. This may be a read error, as it is one base from a much larger clone. The chain employs TRBV29-1 and TRBJ2-7, with unresolved D. The CDR3 contains 12 residues. The germline gives CDR1 SQVTM, CDR2 ANQGSEA. V lost 4 bases and J lost 9, with 16 bases in between. The CDR3 loop reads CSVVTASDGQYF. The CDR3 DNA follows: TGCAGCGTTGTCACCGCCAGCGACGGGCAGTACTTC.

In the case of this clone: A far larger clone is one base from this, pointing to a likely read error. Other DNA sequences within the sample encode an identical CDR3. The J gene is TRBJ1-1, the V gene TRBV5-6; D is undetermined. Germline V gene sequence: CDR1 SGHDT, CDR2 YYEEEE. V shed 1 base and J shed 1 base, with 14 bases lying between them. The CDR3 is 16 residues long. The CDR3 loop reads CASSLSTSRWNTEAFF. DNA of the CDR3: TGTGCCAGCAGCTTGTCGACAAGCAGGTGGAACACTGAAGCTTTCTTT.

The chain carries TRBV15 and TRBJ1-1; 8 bases line up with TRBD1. V was clipped by 4 bases and J by 1 base; unmatched bases: 11. The V gene's germline CDR1 is LNHNV and CDR2 YYDKDF (reference sequence). This CDR3 spans 17 amino acids. The CDR3 sequence: CATSNQVTGGTNTEAFF. The CDR3 coding sequence is TGTGCCACCAGCAATCAGGTCACAGGGGGGACGAACACTGAAGCTTTCTTT.

V usage is TRBV4-1 and J usage is TRBJ1-1; no clear D gene. Germline V CDR1 and CDR2: MGHRA, YSYEKL. V lost 5 bases, J lost 4 bases, and 11 bases lay in between. The CDR3 is 13 amino acids. CDR3 in amino acids: CASSSSDFTEAFF. The CDR3, as DNA: TGCGCCAGCAGCTCTTCGGACTTCACTGAAGCTTTCTTT.

J is TRBJ2-2 and V is TRBV18; D perhaps matches TRBD1 (6 bases). The CDR3 is made up of 16 amino acids. Trimming shortened V by 0 bases and J by 1 base, and 9 bases separated the two germline ends. Germline V gene lookup returns CDR1 KGHSH and CDR2 LQKENI. The CDR3 DNA follows: TGTGCCAGCTCACCACCTGGCAGGGGGAACACCGGGGAGCTGTTTTTT. Protein: CASSPPGRGNTGELFF.